This section outlines one T cell receptor beta chain sequence together with its context. Its antigen is not identified. This CDR3 contains 14 residues. The junction had 5 bases not matched to a gene; V was cut back by 1 base and J by 7 bases. Germline assignment: CDR1 SGHTA and CDR2 FQGNSA. The record originates from a study of T-cell reconstitution after alpha-beta-depleted transplantation in children. Broader study findings: As was reported, about two months after transplant, alpha-beta T cells came from several hundred expanded graft clones.

Molecular barcoding with unique molecular identifiers was used for the TCRbeta library. MiXCR, run by TCRdb on the PCR reads, gives a single entry per CDR3 protein. The repertoire includes around 190,000 distinct CDR3 sequences, around 7% of them detected once, and just over 5.5% sits in the top ten. The sample consisted of PBMCs, taken before TCRalphabeta/CD19-depleted stem cell transplant. The receptor was isolated from a boy aged 2 to 10 with acute lymphoblastic leukemia, due to receive a stem cell transplant. This chain connects TRBV7-2 to TRBJ2-7, with TRBD2 matching over 9 bases. The CDR3 DNA follows: TGTGCCAGCAGCTTAGGGGGACTAGCTCAAGAGCAGTACTTC. It translates to CASSLGGLAQEQYF.